The subject of this entry is one T cell receptor (beta chain). Antigen specificity is unknown. Germline loops: CDR1 SGHDN, CDR2 FVKESK. This CDR3 has 16 residues. V was cut by 9 bases and J by 4 bases, with 24 bases left in between. The entry originates in a study of T cell responses to AZD1222 COVID-19 vaccine. General study findings and limits: Compared with day 0, the breadth and depth of the Spike-specific TCR repertoire rose significantly after two doses of AZD1222. Just six people given AZD1222 tested seropositive at baseline.

The assay was immunoSEQ multiplex PCR, and TCRdb's table has in-frame clones only and misses some. The repertoire includes around 91,000 clones, roughly 84% of them detected once, and about 19% sits in the top ten. The chain is built from TRBV14 and TRBJ1-1; D is undetermined. The sequence was obtained from an adult in good health. Sequencing was performed on peripheral blood, taken on day 0 of AZD1222 vaccination. CDR3 amino acids: CARKPSDTPMGTEAFF. CDR3 DNA sequence: TGTGCCAGAAAACCATCGGATACGCCGATGGGCACTGAAGCTTTCTTT.